These 20 T cell receptor beta chains were sequenced from one sample in a study of shared clonotypes between healthy human individuals. Some clones are missing from TCRdb's copy, which holds only in-frame ones; the method was immunoSEQ multiplex PCR. The sample lists over 2 million clones, 85% to 95% occurring once. Sequenced input: naive CD4+ T cells sorted from blood. The subset here: CD45RA+ positively selected. The receptors stem from a man aged 18 to 35 in good health.

The chain combines TRBV27 with TRBJ1-1; unclear D gene. Trimming took off 5 bases at V and 3 bases at J, with 16 bases between the two ends. This CDR3 spans 15 amino acids. CDR1 MNHEY and CDR2 SMNVEV come from the germline V gene (reference sequence). CDR3 DNA sequence: TGTGCCAGCAGTCCATGGGGTATTTCGGACACTGAAGCTTTCTTT. This translates into CASSPWGISDTEAFF.

This sequence joins TRBV7-2 and TRBJ1-4, with a possible D match to TRBD1 (5 bases). The CDR3 has 14 amino acids. Trimming stripped 3 bases from V and 3 bases from J, with 8 bases between. CDR1 is SGHTA and CDR2 is FQGNSA in the germline V gene. The CDR3 DNA reads TGTGCCAGCAGCTTCCCAGGGCCTAATGAAAAACTGTTTTTT. It is translated as CASSFPGPNEKLFF.

The rearrangement links TRBV30 to TRBJ2-7, with unresolved D. Germline V gene data show CDR1 as GTSNPN and CDR2 as SVGIG (reference sequence). This CDR3 spans 12 amino acids. Trimming removed 4 bases from V and 5 bases from J, with 12 bases in between. The CDR3 region has the DNA TGTGCCTGGAAAGGCGTATCGCACGAGCAGTACTTC. This gives the protein CAWKGVSHEQYF.

The V and J genes are TRBV5-1 and TRBJ2-3; 7 nucleotides match TRBD2. This CDR3 spans 14 amino acids. The V segment lost 4 bases and the J segment 2 bases; nucleotides outside the gene matches: 4. From germline, CDR1 is SGHRS and CDR2 YFSETQ. The CDR3 nucleotides are TGCGCCAGCAGCGGGGAGGGAAACACAGATACGCAGTATTTT. It translates to CASSGEGNTDTQYF.

V and J are TRBV14 and TRBJ2-5; 10 bases fit TRBD2. Germline CDR1 SGHDN, CDR2 FVKESK. V trimming: 0 bases; J trimming: 5 bases; junction bases outside the gene matches: 9. This CDR3 has 17 residues. The CDR3 bases are TGTGCCAGCAGCCAAGATCTTCAAGCGGGGGGGCCGGAGACCCAGTACTTC. This translates into CASSQDLQAGGPETQYF.

This sequence joins TRBV2 and TRBJ2-5; unclear D gene. Germline CDR1 and CDR2: SNHLY and FYNNEI. The CDR3 runs 14 residues. V gave up 8 bases and J gave up 5 bases, with 18 bases separating them. The CDR3 DNA reads as TGTGCCAGCGGTAGTAGTGGTAGGTCGGAGACCCAGTACTTC. As protein: CASGSSGRSETQYF.

Points on this clone: At the DNA level, this CDR3 is encoded by other sequences in the same sample as well. The V and J genes are TRBV6-6 and TRBJ1-2; possibly TRBD1 for D (5 bases). V shed 5 bases and J shed 4 bases, with 8 bases lying between them. Germline assignment: CDR1 MNHNY and CDR2 SVGAGI (reference sequence). The CDR3 runs to 12 residues. CDR3: CASSLDSYGYTF. CDR3 DNA: TGTGCCAGCAGTCTCGACAGCTATGGCTACACCTTC.

The table lists this clone with a few counts. This rearrangement joins TRBV18 to TRBJ1-2, with 7 bases that match TRBD1. Germline CDR1 KGHSH, CDR2 LQKENI. The V segment lost 6 bases and the J segment 13 bases; nucleotides outside the gene matches: 8. This CDR3 comprises 11 residues. The DNA of the CDR3 is TGTGCCAGCTCTCCCGACAGGGATTTCACCTTC. This gives the protein CASSPDRDFTF.

V usage is TRBV6-6 and J usage is TRBJ1-2; TRBD1 aligns across 8 bases. The CDR3 is 15 amino acids. V trimming: 3 bases; J trimming: 2 bases; junction bases outside the gene matches: 5. Germline V gene sequence: CDR1 MNHNY, CDR2 SVGAGI (reference sequence). This CDR3 reads CASSYGQGANYGYTF. The CDR3 nucleotides are TGTGCCAGCAGTTATGGACAGGGAGCCAACTATGGCTACACCTTC.

The chain is built from TRBV28 and TRBJ2-7; TRBD1 is a possible D gene (5 bases). Germline V gene lookup returns CDR1 MDHEN and CDR2 SYDVKM. The CDR3 contains 13 residues. Between the trimmed V and J ends, which lost 6 bases and 3 bases, there was a span of 12 bases. The CDR3 coding sequence is TGTGCCAGCAGGGGGCCCGATTACTACGAGCAGTACTTC. Its protein product is CASRGPDYYEQYF. Full variable domain (rest looked up from reference TRBV28 and TRBJ2-7): DVKVTQSSRYLVKRTGEKVFLECVQDMDHENMFWYRQDPGLGLRLIYFSYDVKMKEKGDIPEGYSVSREKKERFSLILESASTNQTSMYLCASRGPDYYEQYFGPGTRLTVT.

J is TRBJ1-1 and V is TRBV2, with 12 bases matching TRBD1. Trimming at V came to 6 bases and at J to 5 bases, leaving 4 bases not matched to a gene. CDR1 is SNHLY and CDR2 is FYNNEI in the germline V gene. The length of the CDR3 is 14 residues. CDR3 protein: CASRGQGAGTEAFF. Here the CDR3 DNA reads TGTGCCAGCAGGGGACAGGGGGCGGGTACTGAAGCTTTCTTT.

Details on this clone: The identical CDR3 is also encoded by other nucleotide sequences in the sample. The chain carries TRBV10-3 and TRBJ2-3; D is ambiguous. The CDR3 runs 14 residues. Germline V gene data show CDR1 as ENHRY and CDR2 as SYGVKD. The V end was cut by 2 bases, the J end by 0 bases, with 6 bases between. The DNA of the CDR3 is TGTGCCATCAGTGAGGGCAGAAGCACAGATACGCAGTATTTT. Translation: CAISEGRSTDTQYF.

The V and J genes are TRBV18 and TRBJ2-7; TRBD1 aligns across 7 bases. V shed 0 bases, J shed 5 bases, and the junction held 4 bases outside the gene matches. The CDR3 totals 14 residues. Germline loops: CDR1 KGHSH, CDR2 LQKENI. The CDR3 reads CASSPPTGQNEQYF. CDR3 sequence (DNA): TGTGCCAGCTCACCACCGACAGGGCAAAACGAGCAGTACTTC.

In its sample, this clone was seen a few times. The chain combines TRBV6-1 with TRBJ2-7, with D perhaps TRBD1 (6 bases). The CDR3 totals 15 residues. The germline CDR1 and CDR2 sequences are MNHNS and SASEGT. The V end lost 3 bases, the J end lost 4 bases, and 16 bases lay between the germline ends. The CDR3 DNA sequence: TGTGCCAGCAGTGACTTCGGCAGGGGTCCATACGAGCAGTACTTC. This encodes CASSDFGRGPYEQYF.

Comment on this clone: Other DNA sequences from this sample encode an identical CDR3 as well. The chain is built from TRBV5-1 and TRBJ2-2, with 7 bases identical to TRBD1. J lost 6 bases, V lost 0 bases, and 2 bases had no gene match. The CDR3 spans 14 residues. Per the germline V gene, CDR1 is SGHRS and CDR2 is YFSETQ. In DNA form, the CDR3 reads TGCGCCAGCAGCTTGGAGGGGGCCGCCGGGGAGCTGTTTTTT. Protein sequence: CASSLEGAAGELFF.

This chain links TRBV6-5 with TRBJ2-5, with a weak D call TRBD1 (5 bases). Germline assignment: CDR1 MNHEY and CDR2 SVGAGI. Trimming stripped 6 bases from V and 5 bases from J, with 19 bases between. This CDR3 contains 15 residues. This CDR3 is CASSPGLTSSETQYF. For the CDR3, the DNA is TGTGCCAGCAGCCCAGGGTTAACTTCTTCGGAGACCCAGTACTTC.

This clone appeared a single time. The V and J genes are TRBV28 and TRBJ1-6; possibly TRBD1 for D (5 bases). CDR3 length equals 16 residues. Per germline, CDR1 MDHEN and CDR2 SYDVKM. V lost 4 bases and J lost 8, with 18 bases in between. This CDR3 is CASSSLSQGTHSPLHF. In DNA, the CDR3 is TGTGCCAGCAGTTCTCTATCTCAGGGTACCCATTCACCCCTCCACTTT.

The chain uses TRBV6-1 and TRBJ2-3, with D unresolved. This CDR3 is 13 amino acids long. Germline lookup yields CDR1 MNHNS and CDR2 SASEGT. Trimming removed 0 bases at V and 8 bases at J, with 9 bases between. CDR3 region: CASSEAELATQYF. The CDR3 bases are TGTGCCAGCAGTGAAGCAGAACTGGCTACGCAGTATTTT.

This chain connects TRBV18 to TRBJ2-2; 8 bases are a match to TRBD1. V was clipped by 1 base and J by 4 bases; unmatched bases: 8. Germline V CDR1 and CDR2: KGHSH, LQKENI. This CDR3 is built from 17 residues. CDR3 DNA: TGTGCCAGCTCACCACAAATCCGGACAGGGAGCACCGGGGAGCTGTTTTTT. Its translation: CASSPQIRTGSTGELFF.

This clone showed up just once. The chain joins TRBV15 to TRBJ2-5; D gene uncertain. Germline V CDR1 and CDR2: LNHNV, YYDKDF (reference sequence). Deletions cut 3 bases from V and 5 bases from J, with 13 bases between. The CDR3 is made up of 14 amino acids. This CDR3 is CATSSQHASETQYF. DNA of the CDR3: TGTGCCACCAGCAGCCAGCATGCTTCGGAGACCCAGTACTTC.